The 30 T cell receptor beta chains reported below all come from one sample, sequenced in a study of lymphopenia after photon versus proton radiotherapy. Generated by immunoSEQ multiplex PCR, the TCRdb table keeps only in-frame clones and is missing some. The table shows roughly 25,000 clones, with 75% to 90% occurring only once. Source: peripheral blood, taken from a patient treated with photon-based radiotherapy. Source of these receptors: a man aged 25 to 40 with gastric cancer.

Only a few counts were recorded for this clone. The chain links TRBV20-1 to TRBJ1-1; D remains ambiguous. Trimming stripped 3 bases from V and 5 bases from J, with 4 bases between. This CDR3 is built from 10 residues. Germline loops: CDR1 DFQATT, CDR2 SNEGSKA (reference sequence). CDR3 nucleotide sequence: TGCAGTGCTAGCGGGACTGAAGCTTTCTTT. Protein product: CSASGTEAFF.

The chain carries TRBV19 and TRBJ2-1; TRBD2 matches at 7 bases. Germline loops: CDR1 LNHDA, CDR2 SQIVND (reference sequence). The CDR3 is 15 amino acids. V gave up 3 bases and J gave up 3 bases; unmatched junction bases: 5. The CDR3 reads CASSIASGLYNEQFF. For the CDR3, the DNA is TGTGCCAGTAGTATTGCTAGCGGACTCTACAATGAGCAGTTCTTC.

The J gene is TRBJ1-2, the V gene TRBV19, with D uncertain. This CDR3 region has 13 residues. Trimming took 1 base from V and 2 from J, leaving 5 bases between them. The germline CDR1 and CDR2 sequences are LNHDA and SQIVND (reference sequence). For the CDR3, the DNA is TGTGCCAGTAGTATAGGGAGGAACTATGGCTACACCTTC. Translation: CASSIGRNYGYTF.

The V gene is TRBV6-1, the J gene TRBJ1-4; 10 nucleotides line up with TRBD1. The CDR3 extends over 16 amino acids. CDR1 is MNHNS, CDR2 SASEGT, per germline. Unmatched junction bases numbered 5, after V lost 0 bases and J lost 7 bases. The CDR3 DNA reads as TGTGCCAGCAGTGAAGCGGGGACAGGGGCGGGTGAAAAACTGTTTTTT. Translated, it gives CASSEAGTGAGEKLFF.

The chain employs TRBV6-5 and TRBJ1-4; 8 bases fit TRBD1. The CDR3 length is 13 residues. Germline V CDR1 and CDR2: MNHEY, SVGAGI. Losses at the gene ends were 7 bases for V and 8 bases for J; bases not matched to a gene: 6. The CDR3 reads CASTGTGREKLFF. CDR3 sequence (DNA): TGTGCCAGCACCGGGACAGGCCGAGAAAAACTGTTTTTT.

The chain links TRBV11-2 to TRBJ2-3; D is uncertain. CDR1 and CDR2 from the germline V gene are SGHAT and FQNNGV. Trimming removed 3 bases at V and 0 bases at J, with 10 bases between. The CDR3 runs to 15 residues. CDR3 protein: CASSLYLQSTDTQYF. CDR3 nucleotide sequence: TGTGCCAGCAGCTTGTACTTACAAAGCACAGATACGCAGTATTTT.

The V call is TRBV11-3, the J call TRBJ2-2; either TRBD1 or TRBD2 may fit D (5 bases each). Trimming left V 1 base short and J 2 bases short, with 11 bases between. Germline V CDR1 and CDR2: SGHNT, YENEEA. CDR3 length: 16 residues. CDR3 sequence reads: CASSLGRDRNTGELFF. Written as DNA, the CDR3 is TGTGCCAGCAGCTTAGGCCGGGACCGTAACACCGGGGAGCTGTTTTTT.

This chain uses TRBV6-5 with TRBJ1-4; the match to TRBD1 covers 7 bases. Germline-derived CDR1 and CDR2 are MNHEY and SVGAGI. The V gene end was trimmed by 1 base and the J gene end by 3 bases; junction bases not matched to a gene: 2. The CDR3 runs to 15 residues. CDR3 loop: CASSYLGQSNEKLFF. For the CDR3, the DNA is TGTGCCAGCAGTTACTTGGGACAGTCTAATGAAAAACTGTTTTTT.

The chain carries TRBV9 and TRBJ2-5; 8 nucleotides agree with TRBD1. The V gene end was trimmed by 3 bases and the J gene end by 8 bases; junction bases not matched to a gene: 9. Germline loops: CDR1 SGDLS, CDR2 YYNGEE. This CDR3 is built from 14 residues. CDR3 DNA: TGTGCCAGCAGCGGCGGGACAGGCCCCCGAACCCAGTACTTC. Its protein product is CASSGGTGPRTQYF.

This sequence joins TRBV4-2 and TRBJ1-2; D not certain. Trimming removed 0 bases from V and 4 bases from J, with 6 bases in between. The V gene's germline CDR1 is LGHNA and CDR2 YNFKEQ. This CDR3 has 13 amino acids. CDR3 bases: TGTGCCAGCAGCCAAGATGACCTCTATGGCTACACCTTC. This codes for CASSQDDLYGYTF.

J is TRBJ1-4 and V is TRBV6-6; perhaps TRBD1 as D (6 bases). Germline V CDR1 and CDR2: MNHNY, SVGAGI (reference sequence). The CDR3 has 13 residues. Trimming stripped 0 bases from V and 8 bases from J, with 7 bases between. The DNA for the CDR3 is TGTGCCAGCAGTTACTCTCAGGGGGAAAAACTGTTTTTT. This encodes CASSYSQGEKLFF.

This clone has only one observation. The V call is TRBV4-2, the J call TRBJ2-3, with 7 bases lining up with TRBD2. CDR3 length: 15 amino acids. The V gene end was trimmed by 4 bases and the J gene end by 5 bases; junction bases not matched to a gene: 9. The germline V gene has CDR1 LGHNA and CDR2 YNFKEQ. CDR3 DNA: TGTGCCAGCAGCCCCGGGAGCGGGATAGGAGATACGCAGTATTTT. It encodes CASSPGSGIGDTQYF.

The chain is built from TRBV9 and TRBJ2-3; maybe TRBD1 (6 bases). Germline lookup yields CDR1 SGDLS and CDR2 YYNGEE. This CDR3 has 15 amino acids. V was cut by 4 bases and J by 4 bases, with 16 bases left in between. CDR3 in amino acids: CASSSGNGTPDTQYF. The CDR3 DNA is TGTGCCAGCAGCTCAGGCAATGGGACACCAGATACGCAGTATTTT.

Only a few counts were recorded for this clone. The chain uses TRBV5-4 and TRBJ2-7; tentative D call: TRBD2 (6 bases). CDR1 is SGHNT, CDR2 YYREEE, per germline (reference sequence). V lost 5 bases and J lost 4, with 13 bases in between. This CDR3 has 13 amino acids. The CDR3 is CASRSGTEYEQYF. CDR3 sequence (DNA): TGTGCCAGCAGGTCCGGGACTGAATACGAGCAGTACTTC.

The chain carries TRBV4-1 and TRBJ2-1; D gene unclear. This CDR3 has 14 amino acids. Germline V gene sequence: CDR1 MGHRA, CDR2 YSYEKL. V dropped 1 base and J dropped 7 bases, with 11 bases sitting between them. CDR3 DNA: TGCGCCAGCAGCCAAGGAAGAGCCCCAAATGAGCAGTTCTTC. Protein: CASSQGRAPNEQFF.

The rearrangement links TRBV28 to TRBJ1-1; D uncertain. The germline CDR1 and CDR2 sequences are MDHEN and SYDVKM. The CDR3 loop spans 16 amino acids. Between the trimmed V and J ends, which lost 4 bases and 6 bases, there was a span of 21 bases. The CDR3 protein is CASSWGRDVVVAEAFF. The CDR3 DNA is TGTGCCAGCAGTTGGGGAAGAGACGTGGTAGTGGCTGAAGCTTTCTTT.

This chain joins TRBV7-2 and TRBJ1-4; D is perhaps TRBD1 (5 bases). The V gene lost 5 bases and the J gene lost 0 bases, with 13 bases spanning the gap. The CDR3 totals 16 residues. Germline CDR1 SGHTA, CDR2 FQGNSA. The CDR3 DNA reads TGTGCCAGCAGCCTTATGGACATCTCAACTAATGAAAAACTGTTTTTT. Its protein product is CASSLMDISTNEKLFF.

This rearrangement joins TRBV9 to TRBJ1-6; possible D gene TRBD1, 6 bases. This CDR3 has 15 amino acids. Trimming removed 3 bases at V and 4 bases at J, with 11 bases between. Germline V CDR1 and CDR2: SGDLS, YYNGEE. CDR3 amino acids: CASSGRDNYNSPLHF. In DNA form, the CDR3 reads TGTGCCAGCAGCGGGCGGGACAATTATAATTCACCCCTCCACTTT.

In this sample, this clone turned up once. Here the CDR3 reads CASTLSAGADTGELFF. DNA for the CDR3: TGTGCCAGCACCCTGTCAGCGGGGGCTGACACCGGGGAGCTGTTTTTT. The chain recombines TRBV2 with TRBJ2-2; 8 bases are a match to TRBD2. The length of the CDR3 is 16 residues. V lost 7 bases, J lost 3 bases, and 10 bases stayed unmatched. Germline V gives CDR1 SNHLY, CDR2 FYNNEI.

The chain uses TRBV7-6 and TRBJ2-7; D assignment may be TRBD1 or TRBD2 (5 bases each). The V and J ends lost 3 bases and 5 bases respectively, with 17 bases between them. Per germline, CDR1 SGHVS and CDR2 FNYEAQ. The CDR3 covers 15 residues. The CDR3 nucleotides are TGTGCCAGCAGCTTGGGGACGGGCAGGATGGACGAGCAGTACTTC. Encoded protein: CASSLGTGRMDEQYF.

This chain links TRBV5-5 with TRBJ1-2, with D uncertain. Germline V CDR1 and CDR2: SGHKS, YYEKEE (reference sequence). CDR3 length: 12 amino acids. V was clipped by 1 base and J by 8 bases, with 9 bases between them. CDR3 sequence (DNA): TGTGCCAGCAGCTTGCTCGGCGGCGGCTACACCTTC. Translating gives CASSLLGGGYTF.

The chain is built from TRBV7-6 and TRBJ2-7; TRBD1 is a possible D gene (6 bases). The V gene lost 5 bases and the J gene lost 6 bases, with 11 bases spanning the gap. This CDR3 spans 12 amino acids. CDR1 is SGHVS and CDR2 is FNYEAQ in the germline V gene. CDR3 loop: CASSPQGTEQYF. The CDR3 coding sequence is TGTGCCAGCAGCCCACAGGGCACCGAGCAGTACTTC.

This chain links TRBV7-2 with TRBJ2-3, with 10 bases matching TRBD1. The length of the CDR3 is 17 residues. Germline values: CDR1 SGHTA, CDR2 FQGNSA. V shed 2 bases and J 4 bases; nucleotides not matched to a gene: 9. CDR3 nucleotides: TGTGCCAGCAGCTTACCCTTAATTGGGACAGGGGCAGATACGCAGTATTTT. Translating it yields CASSLPLIGTGADTQYF.

The chain combines TRBV7-9 with TRBJ1-1; D remains ambiguous. The CDR3 loop spans 12 amino acids. V was pared by 5 bases and J by 8 bases, with 12 bases between. Germline values: CDR1 SEHNR, CDR2 FQNEAQ (reference sequence). CDR3 nucleotides: TGTGCCAGCAGCCCCGGTGGAATGGAAGCTTTCTTT. Protein product: CASSPGGMEAFF.

The V call is TRBV4-3, the J call TRBJ2-7; 10 bases agree with TRBD2. The CDR3 sequence is 18 residues long. Germline V gives CDR1 LGHNA, CDR2 YSLEER. V was clipped by 0 bases and J by 2 bases; unmatched bases: 10. The DNA of the CDR3 is TGCGCCAGCAGCCAAGATTTTACTAGCGGGAATACTGCCTACGAGCAGTACTTC. This encodes CASSQDFTSGNTAYEQYF.

CDR3 protein: CASSLGGEIQETQYF. CDR3 DNA sequence: TGCGCCAGCAGCTTGGGTGGGGAGATCCAAGAGACCCAGTACTTC. This sequence joins TRBV5-1 and TRBJ2-5; D might be TRBD2 (5 bases). This CDR3 comprises 15 residues. The germline CDR1 and CDR2 sequences are SGHRS and YFSETQ. Deletions cut 0 bases from V and 1 base from J, with 10 bases between.

This clone was picked up one time. The chain uses TRBV6-6 and TRBJ1-2; D uncertain. With 8 bases removed from V and 3 bases from J, the gap between germline ends came to 7 bases. The CDR3 covers 11 residues. Germline V gives CDR1 MNHNY, CDR2 SVGAGI (reference sequence). The CDR3 DNA follows: TGTGCCAGCTTCGCCCACTATGGCTACACCTTC. Translating it yields CASFAHYGYTF.

The rearrangement uses TRBV4-1 and TRBJ1-5; no definite D call. V lost 4 bases to trimming and J lost 6 bases, with 19 bases between them. Germline V lookup: CDR1 MGHRA, CDR2 YSYEKL. The CDR3 spans 16 residues. The CDR3 loop is CASSPSTGRSGQPQHF. CDR3 bases: TGCGCCAGCAGCCCTTCTACGGGGAGATCGGGTCAGCCCCAGCATTTT.

This sequence joins TRBV5-4 and TRBJ2-5, with 12 bases fitting TRBD1. The CDR3 is made up of 15 amino acids. The V gene end was trimmed by 4 bases and the J gene end by 0 bases; junction bases not matched to a gene: 1. From germline, CDR1 is SGHNT and CDR2 YYREEE (reference sequence). CDR3 in DNA: TGTGCCAGCAGCAGGGACAGGGGGCACCAAGAGACCCAGTACTTC. Amino acid sequence: CASSRDRGHQETQYF.

The CDR3 DNA is TGTGCCAGCAGCGCGCCGGGACTAGCGGGAGGAAACGAGCAGTTCTTC. Protein: CASSAPGLAGGNEQFF. V gene TRBV7-2 combines with J gene TRBJ2-1, with TRBD2 identical over 15 bases. V dropped 5 bases and J dropped 10; count of bases not matched to a gene: 9. The germline V gene encodes CDR1 SGHTA and CDR2 FQGNSA. The CDR3 length is 16 residues.